What follows are 9 T cell receptor beta chains derived from one specimen sequenced in a study of T cell responses to AZD1222 COVID-19 vaccine. Produced via immunoSEQ multiplex PCR; TCRdb's table is partial and in-frame only. The data hold 85,000 to 90,000 clones, with around 90% observed a single time. The sample in question was peripheral blood, obtained on day 0 of AZD1222 vaccination. The receptors stem from an adult in good health.

The chain combines TRBV2 with TRBJ2-1, with TRBD2 matching 9 bases. The CDR3 has 15 residues. CDR1 and CDR2 (germline): SNHLY, FYNNEI. V trimming: 7 bases; J trimming: 7 bases; junction bases outside the gene matches: 11. CDR3 coding DNA: TGTGCCAGCAAGTGGGAGGGTAGCGGGAGAAATGAGCAGTTCTTC. This gives the protein CASKWEGSGRNEQFF.

This chain uses TRBV4-2 with TRBJ2-7; 7 nucleotides agree with TRBD1. The length of the CDR3 is 14 residues. V dropped 4 bases and J dropped 0; count of bases not matched to a gene: 3. Germline loops: CDR1 LGHNA, CDR2 YNFKEQ. Written as DNA, the CDR3 is TGTGCCAGCAGCCTGGGGGACAGCTCCTACGAGCAGTACTTC. Translating gives CASSLGDSSYEQYF.

The chain recombines TRBV5-1 with TRBJ1-1, with D perhaps TRBD1 (6 bases). The CDR3 extends over 15 amino acids. V was shortened by 0 bases and J by 5 bases, with 14 bases between the two germline ends. Germline CDR1 SGHRS, CDR2 YFSETQ. The DNA of the CDR3 is TGCGCCAGCAGCTTGGTAGGGGGACGAGGGACTGAAGCTTTCTTT. Translation gives CASSLVGGRGTEAFF.

The chain is built from TRBV28 and TRBJ1-6; TRBD1 matches 12 bases. Germline V gives CDR1 MDHEN, CDR2 SYDVKM. CDR3 length equals 16 residues. J was trimmed by 10 bases and V by 5 bases; bases with no gene match: 9. The CDR3 region is CASSASGTGGRSPLHF. The CDR3 nucleotides are TGTGCCAGCAGTGCCTCCGGGACAGGGGGCCGGTCACCCCTCCACTTT.

The chain is built from TRBV24-1 and TRBJ1-1, with TRBD1 as a possible D gene (5 bases). This CDR3 is 13 amino acids long. CDR1 is KGHDR, CDR2 SFDVKD, per germline. Trimming stripped 9 bases from V and 1 base from J, with 11 bases between. In DNA, the CDR3 is TGTGCCACCGGCAACGGACAGAACACTGAAGCTTTCTTT. It codes for CATGNGQNTEAFF.

V usage is TRBV5-1 and J usage is TRBJ1-2; D unresolved. Germline V gene lookup returns CDR1 SGHRS and CDR2 YFSETQ. The ends were cut back, 4 bases at V and 3 bases at J, with 10 bases in the middle. CDR3 length: 13 residues. This chain's CDR3 is CASSPAGDYGYTF. The DNA for the CDR3 is TGCGCCAGCAGCCCCGCCGGAGACTATGGCTACACCTTC.

The chain is built from TRBV27 and TRBJ1-3; tentative D call: TRBD1 (6 bases). The CDR3 loop spans 15 amino acids. Germline V lookup: CDR1 MNHEY, CDR2 SMNVEV (reference sequence). V dropped 8 bases and J dropped 0 bases, with 14 bases sitting between them. The CDR3 here is CASSQDSTSGNTIYF. CDR3 coding DNA: TGTGCCAGCTCCCAGGACAGCACCTCTGGAAACACCATATATTTT.

V is TRBV5-1 and J is TRBJ2-7; the D gene is possibly TRBD2 (5 bases). Germline V gene data show CDR1 as SGHRS and CDR2 as YFSETQ. Trimming took off 1 base at V and 5 bases at J, with 10 bases between the two ends. This CDR3 is 13 amino acids long. CDR3 sequence reads: CASSLLERHEQYF. The CDR3 region has the DNA TGCGCCAGCAGCTTGTTAGAGCGGCACGAGCAGTACTTC.

The V gene is TRBV12-3 or TRBV12-4, the J gene TRBJ2-3; D ambiguous. CDR3 length equals 13 residues. V was trimmed by 2 bases and J by 4 bases, leaving 7 bases between them. The DNA of the CDR3 is TGTGCCAGCAGTTTATCCTTCGCAGATACGCAGTATTTT. As protein: CASSLSFADTQYF.